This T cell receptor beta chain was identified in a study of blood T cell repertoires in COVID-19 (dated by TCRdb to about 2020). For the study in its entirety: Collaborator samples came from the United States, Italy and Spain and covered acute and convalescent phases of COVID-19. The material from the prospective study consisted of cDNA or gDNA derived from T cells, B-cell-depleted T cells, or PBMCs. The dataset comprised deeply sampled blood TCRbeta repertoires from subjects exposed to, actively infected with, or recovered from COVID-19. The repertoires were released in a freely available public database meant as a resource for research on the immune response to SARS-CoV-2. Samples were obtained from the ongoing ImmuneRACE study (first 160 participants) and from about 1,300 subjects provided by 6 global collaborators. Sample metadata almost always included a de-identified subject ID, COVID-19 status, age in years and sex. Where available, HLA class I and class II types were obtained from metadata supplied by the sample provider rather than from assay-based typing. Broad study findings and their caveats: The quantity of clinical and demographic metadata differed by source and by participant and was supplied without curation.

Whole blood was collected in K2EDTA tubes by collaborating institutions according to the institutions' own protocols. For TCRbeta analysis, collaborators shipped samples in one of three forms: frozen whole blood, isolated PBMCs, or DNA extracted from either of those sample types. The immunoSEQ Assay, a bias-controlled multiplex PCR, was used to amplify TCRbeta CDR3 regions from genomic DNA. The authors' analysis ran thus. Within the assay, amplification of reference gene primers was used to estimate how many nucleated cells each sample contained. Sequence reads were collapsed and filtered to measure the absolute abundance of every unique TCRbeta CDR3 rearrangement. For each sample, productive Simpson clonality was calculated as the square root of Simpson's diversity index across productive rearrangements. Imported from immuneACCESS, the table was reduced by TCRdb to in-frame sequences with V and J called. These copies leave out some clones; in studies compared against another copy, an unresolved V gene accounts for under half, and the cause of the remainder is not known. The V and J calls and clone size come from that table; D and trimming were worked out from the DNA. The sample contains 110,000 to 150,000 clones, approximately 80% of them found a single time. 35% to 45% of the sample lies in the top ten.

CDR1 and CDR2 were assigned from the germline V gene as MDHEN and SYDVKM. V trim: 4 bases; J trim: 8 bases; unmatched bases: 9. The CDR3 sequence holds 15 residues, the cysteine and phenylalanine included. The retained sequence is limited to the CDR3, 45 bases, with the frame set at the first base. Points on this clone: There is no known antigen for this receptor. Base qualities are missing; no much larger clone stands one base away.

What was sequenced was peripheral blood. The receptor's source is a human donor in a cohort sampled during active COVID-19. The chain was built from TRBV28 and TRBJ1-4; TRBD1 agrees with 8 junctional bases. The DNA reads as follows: TGTGCCAGCAGTTCTCAACAGGGGGTAGGAGAAAAACTGTTTTTT. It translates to CASSSQQGVGEKLFF.